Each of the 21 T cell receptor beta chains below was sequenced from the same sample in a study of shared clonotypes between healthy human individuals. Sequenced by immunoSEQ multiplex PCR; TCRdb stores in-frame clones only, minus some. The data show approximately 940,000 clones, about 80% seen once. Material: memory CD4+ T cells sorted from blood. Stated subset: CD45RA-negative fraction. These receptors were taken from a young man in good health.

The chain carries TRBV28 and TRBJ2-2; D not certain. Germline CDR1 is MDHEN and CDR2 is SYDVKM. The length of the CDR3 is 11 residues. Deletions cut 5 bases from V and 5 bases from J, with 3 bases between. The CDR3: CASSRTGELFF. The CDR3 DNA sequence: TGTGCCAGCAGTCGAACCGGGGAGCTGTTTTTT.

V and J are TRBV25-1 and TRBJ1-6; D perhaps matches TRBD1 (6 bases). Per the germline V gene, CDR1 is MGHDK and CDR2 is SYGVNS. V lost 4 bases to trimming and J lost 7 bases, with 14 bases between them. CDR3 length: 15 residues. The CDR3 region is CASSVRGLRNSPLHF. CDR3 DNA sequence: TGTGCCAGCAGTGTCCGGGGGCTGAGGAATTCACCCCTCCACTTT.

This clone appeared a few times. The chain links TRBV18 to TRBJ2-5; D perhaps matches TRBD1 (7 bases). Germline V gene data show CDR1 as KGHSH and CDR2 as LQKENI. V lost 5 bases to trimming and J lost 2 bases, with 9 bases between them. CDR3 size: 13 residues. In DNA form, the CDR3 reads TGTGCCAGCTCAGCGGGACAGCAAGAGACCCAGTACTTC. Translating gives CASSAGQQETQYF. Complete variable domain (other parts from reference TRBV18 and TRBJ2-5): NAGVMQNPRHLVRRRGQEARLRCSPMKGHSHVYWYRQLPEEGLKFMVYLQKENIIDESGMPKERFSAEFPKEGPSILRIQQVVRGDSAAYFCASSAGQQETQYFGPGTRLLVL.

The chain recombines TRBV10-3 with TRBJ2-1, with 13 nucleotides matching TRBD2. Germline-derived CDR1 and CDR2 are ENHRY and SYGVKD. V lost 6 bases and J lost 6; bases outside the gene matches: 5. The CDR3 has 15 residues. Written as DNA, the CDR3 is TGTGCCATCAGACCTACTAGCGGGAGGGGCAATGAGCAGTTCTTC. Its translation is CAIRPTSGRGNEQFF.

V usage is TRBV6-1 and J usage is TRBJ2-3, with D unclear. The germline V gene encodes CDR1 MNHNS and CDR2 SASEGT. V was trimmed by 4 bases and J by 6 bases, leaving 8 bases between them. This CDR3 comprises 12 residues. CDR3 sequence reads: CASSASRDTQYF. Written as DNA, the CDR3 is TGTGCCAGCAGTGCGTCGCGGGATACGCAGTATTTT.

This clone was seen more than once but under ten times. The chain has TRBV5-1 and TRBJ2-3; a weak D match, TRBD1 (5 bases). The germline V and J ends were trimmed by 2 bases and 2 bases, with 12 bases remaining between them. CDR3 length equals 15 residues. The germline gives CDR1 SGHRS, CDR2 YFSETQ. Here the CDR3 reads CASSLEGALTDTQYF. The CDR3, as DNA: TGCGCCAGCAGCTTAGAAGGGGCCCTCACAGATACGCAGTATTTT.

The CDR3 DNA sequence: TGTGCCAGCAGTTACCCGAACTCTGGGGCCAACGTCCTGACTTTC. Its protein product is CASSYPNSGANVLTF. J is TRBJ2-6 and V is TRBV6-6; D gene unclear. Germline V gene sequence: CDR1 MNHNY, CDR2 SVGAGI (reference sequence). Deletions cut 2 bases from V and 0 bases from J, with 5 bases between. This CDR3 region has 15 residues.

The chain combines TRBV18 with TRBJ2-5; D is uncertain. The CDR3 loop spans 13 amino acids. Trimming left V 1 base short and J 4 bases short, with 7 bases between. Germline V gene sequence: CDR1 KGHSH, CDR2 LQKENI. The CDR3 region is CASSPRDSETQYF. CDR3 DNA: TGTGCCAGCTCACCACGAGACTCAGAGACCCAGTACTTC. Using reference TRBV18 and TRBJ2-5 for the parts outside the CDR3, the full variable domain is NAGVMQNPRHLVRRRGQEARLRCSPMKGHSHVYWYRQLPEEGLKFMVYLQKENIIDESGMPKERFSAEFPKEGPSILRIQQVVRGDSAAYFCASSPRDSETQYFGPGTRLLVL.

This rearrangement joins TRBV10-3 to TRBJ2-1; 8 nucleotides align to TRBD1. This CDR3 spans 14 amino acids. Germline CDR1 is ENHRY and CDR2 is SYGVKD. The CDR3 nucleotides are TGTGCGACAAAGGTCACAGGGGGAACTGATGAGCAGTTCTTC. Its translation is CATKVTGGTDEQFF.

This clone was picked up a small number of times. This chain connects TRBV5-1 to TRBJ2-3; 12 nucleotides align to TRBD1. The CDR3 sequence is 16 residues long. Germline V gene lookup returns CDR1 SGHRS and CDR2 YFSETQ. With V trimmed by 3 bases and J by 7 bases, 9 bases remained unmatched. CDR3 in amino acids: CASSSGGGQGANTQYF. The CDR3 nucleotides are TGCGCCAGCAGCTCCGGAGGGGGACAGGGGGCGAATACGCAGTATTTT.

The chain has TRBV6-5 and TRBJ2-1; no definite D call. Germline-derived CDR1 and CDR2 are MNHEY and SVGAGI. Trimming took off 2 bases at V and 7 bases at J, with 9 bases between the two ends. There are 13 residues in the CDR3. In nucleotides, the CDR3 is TGTGCCAGCAGTTACGGGCTGTTAAATGAGCAGTTCTTC. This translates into CASSYGLLNEQFF.

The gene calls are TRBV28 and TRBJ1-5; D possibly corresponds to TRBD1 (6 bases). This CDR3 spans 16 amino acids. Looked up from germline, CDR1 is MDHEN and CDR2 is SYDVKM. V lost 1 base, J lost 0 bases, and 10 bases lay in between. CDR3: CASSLSRGYSNQPQHF. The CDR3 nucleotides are TGTGCCAGCAGTTTATCCAGGGGATATAGCAATCAGCCCCAGCATTTT.

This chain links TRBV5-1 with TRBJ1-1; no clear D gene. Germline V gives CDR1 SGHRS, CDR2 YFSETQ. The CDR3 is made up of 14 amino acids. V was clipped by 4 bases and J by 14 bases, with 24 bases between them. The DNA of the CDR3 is TGCGCCAGCAGCCCGAACCCCGGTGCGGCCCCCGGGTTCTTT. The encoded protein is CASSPNPGAAPGFF.

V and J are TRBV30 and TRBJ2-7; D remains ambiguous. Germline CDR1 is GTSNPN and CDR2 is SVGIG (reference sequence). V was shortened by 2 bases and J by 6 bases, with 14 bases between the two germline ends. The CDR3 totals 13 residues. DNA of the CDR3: TGTGCCTGGAGTAACGAACTAAAGGGCGAGCAGTACTTC. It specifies CAWSNELKGEQYF.

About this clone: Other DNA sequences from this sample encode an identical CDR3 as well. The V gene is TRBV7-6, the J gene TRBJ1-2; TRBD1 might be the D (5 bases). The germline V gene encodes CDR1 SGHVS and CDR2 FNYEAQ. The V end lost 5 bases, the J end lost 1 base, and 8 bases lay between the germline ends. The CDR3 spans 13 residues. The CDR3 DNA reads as TGTGCCAGCAGCCCCCAGGGTAACTATGGCTACACCTTC. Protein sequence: CASSPQGNYGYTF.

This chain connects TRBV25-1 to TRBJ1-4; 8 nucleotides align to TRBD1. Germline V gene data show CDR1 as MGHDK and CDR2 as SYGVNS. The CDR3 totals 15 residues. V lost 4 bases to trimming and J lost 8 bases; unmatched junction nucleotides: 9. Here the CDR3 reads CASSVPTGGSEKLFF. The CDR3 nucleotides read TGTGCCAGCAGTGTACCCACAGGGGGTTCAGAAAAACTGTTTTTT.

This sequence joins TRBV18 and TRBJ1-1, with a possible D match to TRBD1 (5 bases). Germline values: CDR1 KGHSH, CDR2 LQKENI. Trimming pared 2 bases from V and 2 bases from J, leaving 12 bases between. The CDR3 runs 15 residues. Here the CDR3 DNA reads TGTGCCAGCTCACCAAATCGGGACCTAAACACTGAAGCTTTCTTT. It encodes CASSPNRDLNTEAFF. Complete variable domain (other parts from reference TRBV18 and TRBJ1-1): NAGVMQNPRHLVRRRGQEARLRCSPMKGHSHVYWYRQLPEEGLKFMVYLQKENIIDESGMPKERFSAEFPKEGPSILRIQQVVRGDSAAYFCASSPNRDLNTEAFFGQGTRLTVV.

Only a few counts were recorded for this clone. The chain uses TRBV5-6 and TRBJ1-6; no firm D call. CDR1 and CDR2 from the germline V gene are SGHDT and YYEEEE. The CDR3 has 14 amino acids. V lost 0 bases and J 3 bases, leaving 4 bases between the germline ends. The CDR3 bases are TGTGCCAGCAGCTTGGGGGGCTATAATTCACCCCTCCACTTT. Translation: CASSLGGYNSPLHF.

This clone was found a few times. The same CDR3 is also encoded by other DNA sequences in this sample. This CDR3 is CASSPGNYGYTF. CDR3 coding DNA: TGTGCCAGTAGTCCAGGGAACTATGGCTACACCTTC. The chain uses TRBV19 and TRBJ1-2; maybe TRBD1 (5 bases). Germline V gene sequence: CDR1 LNHDA, CDR2 SQIVND (reference sequence). The CDR3 loop spans 12 amino acids. Deletions cut 5 bases from V and 2 bases from J, with 6 bases between.

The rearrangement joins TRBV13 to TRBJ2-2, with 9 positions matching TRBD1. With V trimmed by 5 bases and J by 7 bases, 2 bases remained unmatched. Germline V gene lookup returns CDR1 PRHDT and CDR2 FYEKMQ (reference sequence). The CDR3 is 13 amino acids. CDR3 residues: CASSQDRGGELFF. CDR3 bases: TGTGCCAGCAGCCAGGACAGGGGCGGGGAGCTGTTTTTT.

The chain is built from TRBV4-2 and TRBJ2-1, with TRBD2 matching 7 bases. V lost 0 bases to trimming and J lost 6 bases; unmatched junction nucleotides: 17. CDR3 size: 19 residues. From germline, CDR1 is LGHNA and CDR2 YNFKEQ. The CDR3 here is CASSQDLTNLGLHANEQFF. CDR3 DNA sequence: TGTGCCAGCAGCCAAGACCTCACCAATTTGGGACTACATGCCAATGAGCAGTTCTTC.